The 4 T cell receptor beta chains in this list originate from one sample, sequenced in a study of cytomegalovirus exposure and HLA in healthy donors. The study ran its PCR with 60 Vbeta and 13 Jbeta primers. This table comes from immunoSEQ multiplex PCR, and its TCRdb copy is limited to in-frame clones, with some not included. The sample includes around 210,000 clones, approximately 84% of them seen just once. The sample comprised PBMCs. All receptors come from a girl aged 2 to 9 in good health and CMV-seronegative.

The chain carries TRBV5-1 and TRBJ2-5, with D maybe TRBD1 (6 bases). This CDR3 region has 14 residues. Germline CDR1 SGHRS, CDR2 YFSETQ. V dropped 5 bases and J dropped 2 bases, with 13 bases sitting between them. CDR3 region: CASRIGGTQETQYF. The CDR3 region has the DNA TGCGCCAGCAGGATAGGGGGTACGCAAGAGACCCAGTACTTC. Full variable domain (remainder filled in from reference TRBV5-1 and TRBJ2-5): KAGVTQTPRYLIKTRGQQVTLSCSPISGHRSVSWYQQTPGQGLQFLFEYFSETQRNKGNFPGRFSGRQFSNSRSEMNVSTLELGDSALYLCASRIGGTQETQYFGPGTRLLVL.

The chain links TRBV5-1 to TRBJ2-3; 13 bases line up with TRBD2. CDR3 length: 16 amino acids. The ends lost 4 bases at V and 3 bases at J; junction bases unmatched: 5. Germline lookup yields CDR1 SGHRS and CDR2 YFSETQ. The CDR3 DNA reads TGCGCCAGCAGCCCTCGGACTAGCGGGAGAACAGATACGCAGTATTTT. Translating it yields CASSPRTSGRTDTQYF.

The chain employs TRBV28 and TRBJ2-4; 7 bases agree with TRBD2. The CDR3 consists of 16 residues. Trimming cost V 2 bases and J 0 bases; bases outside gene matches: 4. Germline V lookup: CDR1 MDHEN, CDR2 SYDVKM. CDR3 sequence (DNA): TGTGCCAGCAGTTTAACACTAGCGTTAGCCAAAAACATTCAGTACTTC. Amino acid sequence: CASSLTLALAKNIQYF.

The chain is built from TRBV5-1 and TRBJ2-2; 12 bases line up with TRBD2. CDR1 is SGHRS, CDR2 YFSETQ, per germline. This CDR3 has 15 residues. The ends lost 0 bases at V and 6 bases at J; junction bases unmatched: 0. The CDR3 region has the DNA TGCGCCAGCAGCTTGGGACTAGCGGGAGCCGGGGAGCTGTTTTTT. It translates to CASSLGLAGAGELFF. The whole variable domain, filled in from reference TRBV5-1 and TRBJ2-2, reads KAGVTQTPRYLIKTRGQQVTLSCSPISGHRSVSWYQQTPGQGLQFLFEYFSETQRNKGNFPGRFSGRQFSNSRSEMNVSTLELGDSALYLCASSLGLAGAGELFFGEGSRLTVL.